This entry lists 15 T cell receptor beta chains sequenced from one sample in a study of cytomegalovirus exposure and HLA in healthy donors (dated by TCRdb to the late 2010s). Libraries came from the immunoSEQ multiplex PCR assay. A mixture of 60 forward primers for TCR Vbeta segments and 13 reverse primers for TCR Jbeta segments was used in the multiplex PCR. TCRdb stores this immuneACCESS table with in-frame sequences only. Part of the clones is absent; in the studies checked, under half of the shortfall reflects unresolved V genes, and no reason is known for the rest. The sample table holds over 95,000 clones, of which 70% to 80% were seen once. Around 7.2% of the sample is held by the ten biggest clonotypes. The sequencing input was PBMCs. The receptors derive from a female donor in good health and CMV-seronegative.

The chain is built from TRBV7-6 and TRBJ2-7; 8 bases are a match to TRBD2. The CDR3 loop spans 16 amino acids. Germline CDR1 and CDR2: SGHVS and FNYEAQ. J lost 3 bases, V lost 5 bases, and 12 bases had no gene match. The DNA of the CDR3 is TGTGCCAGCAGCGCCCCCGGGACTAGAGGGGTCTACGAGCAGTACTTC. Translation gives CASSAPGTRGVYEQYF.

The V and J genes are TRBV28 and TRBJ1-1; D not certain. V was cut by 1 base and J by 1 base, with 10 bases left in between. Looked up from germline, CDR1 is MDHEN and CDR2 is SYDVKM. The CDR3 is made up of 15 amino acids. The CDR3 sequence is CASSLSAVANTEAFF. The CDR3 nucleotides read TGTGCCAGCAGTTTATCCGCAGTTGCGAACACTGAAGCTTTCTTT. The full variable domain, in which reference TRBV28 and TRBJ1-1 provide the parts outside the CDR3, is DVKVTQSSRYLVKRTGEKVFLECVQDMDHENMFWYRQDPGLGLRLIYFSYDVKMKEKGDIPEGYSVSREKKERFSLILESASTNQTSMYLCASSLSAVANTEAFFGQGTRLTVV.

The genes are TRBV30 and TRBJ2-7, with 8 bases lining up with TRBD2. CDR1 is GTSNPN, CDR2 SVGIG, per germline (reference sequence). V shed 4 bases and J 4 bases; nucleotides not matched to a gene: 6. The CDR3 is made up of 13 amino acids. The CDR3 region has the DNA TGTGCCTGGATCATGGGCGGGGGGTACGAGCAGTACTTC. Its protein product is CAWIMGGGYEQYF.

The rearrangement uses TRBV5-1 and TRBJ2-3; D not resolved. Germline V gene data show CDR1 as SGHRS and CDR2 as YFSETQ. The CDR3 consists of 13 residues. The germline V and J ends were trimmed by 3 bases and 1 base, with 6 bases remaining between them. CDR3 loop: CASSSQGTDTQYF. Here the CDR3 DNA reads TGCGCCAGCAGCTCCCAGGGCACAGATACGCAGTATTTT.

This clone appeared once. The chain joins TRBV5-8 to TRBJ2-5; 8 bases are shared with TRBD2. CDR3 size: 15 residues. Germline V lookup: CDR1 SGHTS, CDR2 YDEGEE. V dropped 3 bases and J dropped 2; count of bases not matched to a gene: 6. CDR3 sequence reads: CASSSPSGGQETQYF. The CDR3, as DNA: TGTGCCAGCAGCTCCCCCAGCGGGGGTCAAGAGACCCAGTACTTC.

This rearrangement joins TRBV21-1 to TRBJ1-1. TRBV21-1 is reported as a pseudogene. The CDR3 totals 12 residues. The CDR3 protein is CASSKVAAEAFF. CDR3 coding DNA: TGTGCCAGCAGCAAAGTTGCGGCTGAAGCTTTCTTT.

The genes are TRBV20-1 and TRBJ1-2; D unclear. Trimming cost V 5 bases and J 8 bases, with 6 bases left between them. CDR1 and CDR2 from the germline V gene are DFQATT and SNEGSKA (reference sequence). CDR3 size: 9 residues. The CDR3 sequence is CSAGEGYTF. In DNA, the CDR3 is TGCAGTGCTGGGGAGGGCTACACCTTC.

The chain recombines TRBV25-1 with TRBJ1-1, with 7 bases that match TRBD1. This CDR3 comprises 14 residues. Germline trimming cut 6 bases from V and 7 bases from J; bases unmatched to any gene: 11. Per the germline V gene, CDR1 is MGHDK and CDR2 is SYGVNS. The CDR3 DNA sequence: TGTGCCAGCAGCTGGACAGGAAAGAATCTTGAAGCTTTCTTT. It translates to CASSWTGKNLEAFF.

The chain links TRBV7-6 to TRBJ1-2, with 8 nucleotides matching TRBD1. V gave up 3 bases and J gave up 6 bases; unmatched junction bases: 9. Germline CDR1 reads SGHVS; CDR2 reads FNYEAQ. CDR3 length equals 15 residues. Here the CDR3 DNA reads TGTGCCAGCAGCTTGGGCGGCAGGGGGCCCAATGGCTACACCTTC. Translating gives CASSLGGRGPNGYTF.

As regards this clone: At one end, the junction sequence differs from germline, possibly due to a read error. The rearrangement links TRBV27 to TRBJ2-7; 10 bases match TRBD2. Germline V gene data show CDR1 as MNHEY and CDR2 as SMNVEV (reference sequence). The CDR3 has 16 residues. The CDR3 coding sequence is TGTGCCAGCAACGGTGGAGCGGGAGGGCGCCTCCACGAGCAGTGCTTC. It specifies CASNGGAGGRLHEQCF.

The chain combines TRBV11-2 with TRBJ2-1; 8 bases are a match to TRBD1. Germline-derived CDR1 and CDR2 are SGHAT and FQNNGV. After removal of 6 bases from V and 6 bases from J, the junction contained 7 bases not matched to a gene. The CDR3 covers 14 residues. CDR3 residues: CASRLMGQANEQFF. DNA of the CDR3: TGTGCCAGCAGACTCATGGGACAGGCCAATGAGCAGTTCTTC.

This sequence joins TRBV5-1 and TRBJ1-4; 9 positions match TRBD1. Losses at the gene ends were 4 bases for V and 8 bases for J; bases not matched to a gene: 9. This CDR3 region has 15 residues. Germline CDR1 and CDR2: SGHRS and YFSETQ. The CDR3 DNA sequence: TGCGCCAGCAGCCCTTCACAGGGGGCCGGAGAAAAACTGTTTTTT. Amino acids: CASSPSQGAGEKLFF.

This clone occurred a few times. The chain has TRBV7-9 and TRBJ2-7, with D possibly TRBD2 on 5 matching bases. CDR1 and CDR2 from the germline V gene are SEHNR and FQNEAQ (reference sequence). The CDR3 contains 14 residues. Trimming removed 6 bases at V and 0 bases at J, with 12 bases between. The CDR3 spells CASRLQGSSYEQYF. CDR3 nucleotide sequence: TGTGCCAGCAGGCTACAAGGGAGCTCCTACGAGCAGTACTTC.

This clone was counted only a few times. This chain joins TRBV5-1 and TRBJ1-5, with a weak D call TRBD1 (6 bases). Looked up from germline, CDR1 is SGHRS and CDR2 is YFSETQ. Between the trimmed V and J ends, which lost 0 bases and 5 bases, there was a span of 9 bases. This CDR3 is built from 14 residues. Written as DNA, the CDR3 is TGCGCCAGCAGCTTGGACAGGGCGGATCAGCCCCAGCATTTT. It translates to CASSLDRADQPQHF.

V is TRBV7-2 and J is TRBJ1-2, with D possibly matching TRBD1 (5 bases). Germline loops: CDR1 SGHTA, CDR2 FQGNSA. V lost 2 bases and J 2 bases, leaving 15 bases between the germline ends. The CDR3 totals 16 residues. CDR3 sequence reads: CASSLMITGANYGYTF. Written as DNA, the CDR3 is TGTGCCAGCAGCTTAATGATCACAGGCGCGAACTATGGCTACACCTTC.